The sequence of this T cell receptor beta chain was determined in a study of radiotherapy plus CTLA-4 blockade in lung cancer. Whole-study context: Disease control was present in roughly 29% of patients, and objective responses in under 20%.

Points on this clone: Its target is unknown.

V was shortened by 4 bases and J by 7 bases, with 13 bases between the two germline ends. This CDR3 region has 13 residues. Germline assignment: CDR1 MNHEY and CDR2 SMNVEV (reference sequence). CTLA-4 blockade with ipilimumab, together with focal radiation, was given to patients with chemo-refractory metastatic non-small-cell lung cancer. Assay: immunoSEQ multiplex PCR; the TCRdb copy retains only in-frame clones and omits some. The sample contains around 70,000 clones, roughly 87% of which appear only once. Regarding the study as a whole: Some TCR clones had been derived from tumors. These clones expanded in peripheral blood after radiotherapy plus ipilimumab. It was early blood T cell clone dynamics, with interferon-beta, that reportedly best predicted response.

V usage is TRBV27 and J usage is TRBJ1-2; no clear D gene. This TCR was sampled from a human donor with non-small cell lung cancer that progressed on radiotherapy plus ipilimumab. The sequencing here drew on peripheral blood, taken from a patient treated with radiotherapy plus ipilimumab. The CDR3 DNA sequence: TGTGCCAGCAGTTCCAGGAAGGCGGGTGGCTACACCTTC. This gives the protein CASSSRKAGGYTF.